These 28 T cell receptor beta chains share one sample of origin, sequenced in a study of blood T cell repertoires in COVID-19. Repertoires were generated with immunoSEQ multiplex PCR, while TCRdb's copy carries only in-frame clones and drops some. The table has 75,000 to 85,000 clones, over 75% seen once. The sequenced material came from peripheral blood. The source is a man aged 45-65 years with active COVID-19.

The rearrangement uses TRBV28 and TRBJ2-7, with TRBD1 identical over 7 bases. V was clipped by 1 base and J by 6 bases; unmatched bases: 9. Germline loops: CDR1 MDHEN, CDR2 SYDVKM. The length of the CDR3 is 15 residues. In DNA form, the CDR3 reads TGTGCCAGCAGTTTATCGGGGACAGTCATTGGCGAGCAGTACTTC. This codes for CASSLSGTVIGEQYF.

The chain recombines TRBV24-1 with TRBJ2-2; D is possibly TRBD2 (5 bases). CDR1 and CDR2 (germline): KGHDR, SFDVKD. The CDR3 has 15 amino acids. Trimming shortened V by 2 bases and J by 6 bases, and 12 bases separated the two germline ends. CDR3 nucleotides: TGTGCCACCAGTGATTCGAGGACTCGGGCCGGGGAGCTGTTTTTT. Translating gives CATSDSRTRAGELFF.

This clone came up a few times. The gene calls are TRBV6-2 or TRBV6-3 and TRBJ1-6; D gene ambiguous. The CDR3 covers 15 residues. Germline V gives CDR1 MNHEY, CDR2 SVGEGT. V lost 5 bases, J lost 4 bases, and 12 bases lay in between. The CDR3 sequence is CASSPARGYNSPLHF. As DNA, the CDR3 is TGTGCCAGCAGTCCAGCTCGGGGTTATAATTCACCCCTCCACTTT.

V and J are TRBV5-1 and TRBJ1-2; D not certain. The germline V gene has CDR1 SGHRS and CDR2 YFSETQ. This CDR3 has 17 amino acids. Trimming cost V 0 bases and J 0 bases, with 15 bases left between them. The CDR3 sequence: CASSLGSSSASNYGYTF. The DNA for the CDR3 is TGCGCCAGCAGCTTGGGTTCCTCCAGCGCCTCTAACTATGGCTACACCTTC.

CDR3 coding DNA: TGTGCCAGCAGCGACTTGAAACAGTACTTC. Its protein product is CASSDLKQYF. The chain uses TRBV6-2 or TRBV6-3 and TRBJ2-7; D is ambiguous. Germline V lookup: CDR1 MNHEY, CDR2 SVGEGT. The CDR3 runs to 10 residues. The ends were cut back, 6 bases at V and 10 bases at J, with 10 bases in the middle.

This clone was recorded only once. The chain joins TRBV5-8 to TRBJ2-2, with 10 nucleotides matching TRBD1. V was pared by 4 bases and J by 1 base, with 4 bases of the junction left unmatched. The germline gives CDR1 SGHTS, CDR2 YDEGEE. The CDR3 runs 16 residues. The CDR3 sequence: CASSPGTGVNTGELFF. In nucleotides, the CDR3 is TGTGCCAGCAGCCCGGGGACAGGGGTGAACACCGGGGAGCTGTTTTTT. Full variable domain (rest looked up from reference TRBV5-8 and TRBJ2-2): EAGVTQSPTHLIKTRGQQATLRCSPISGHTSVYWYQQALGLGLQFLLWYDEGEERNRGNFPPRFSGRQFPNYSSELNVNALELEDSALYLCASSPGTGVNTGELFFGEGSRLTVL.

Turning to this clone: The junction shows a germline mismatch at one end, possibly a read error. V and J are TRBV29-1 and TRBJ1-2; 8 bases fit TRBD1. Germline-derived CDR1 and CDR2 are SQVTM and ANQGSEA. The length of the CDR3 is 12 residues. The CDR3 coding sequence is TGCAGCGTTGGAACCAGTGACAGGGGCTGCACCTTC. It specifies CSVGTSDRGCTF.

The rearrangement links TRBV25-1 to TRBJ2-1, with 9 bases that match TRBD1. V gave up 3 bases and J gave up 0 bases; unmatched junction bases: 3. The CDR3 runs 16 residues. Germline V gives CDR1 MGHDK, CDR2 SYGVNS. CDR3 bases: TGTGCCAGCAGTGATGCGACAGGGGGCTCCTACAATGAGCAGTTCTTC. Residues: CASSDATGGSYNEQFF.

This sequence joins TRBV19 and TRBJ1-6; maybe TRBD1 (6 bases). CDR1 and CDR2 from the germline V gene are LNHDA and SQIVND (reference sequence). The CDR3 is 15 residues long. Trimming took off 0 bases at V and 8 bases at J, with 11 bases between the two ends. DNA for the CDR3: TGTGCCAGTAGTATAGAGCACAGGGTTGATTCACCCCTCCACTTT. Protein product: CASSIEHRVDSPLHF.

This clone was found once. The V call is TRBV5-1, the J call TRBJ2-1; tentatively, D is TRBD2 (5 bases). The CDR3 spans 15 residues. V lost 1 base and J 8 bases, leaving 16 bases between the germline ends. Germline CDR1 reads SGHRS; CDR2 reads YFSETQ. The CDR3 is CASSLQEVVADEQFF. CDR3 bases: TGCGCCAGCAGCTTGCAGGAGGTGGTTGCGGATGAGCAGTTCTTC.

The gene calls are TRBV7-2 and TRBJ2-1, with a weak D call TRBD1 (5 bases). The CDR3 extends over 14 amino acids. Germline V gene sequence: CDR1 SGHTA, CDR2 FQGNSA. V lost 1 base to trimming and J lost 7 bases, with 11 bases between them. The CDR3 protein is CASSLGGARNEQFF. CDR3 nucleotide sequence: TGTGCCAGCAGCTTAGGTGGGGCGAGAAATGAGCAGTTCTTC.

The chain combines TRBV5-6 with TRBJ1-1; TRBD1 matches at 7 bases. Trimming removed 10 bases from V and 0 bases from J; junction bases left unmatched: 6. CDR3 length equals 13 residues. Germline CDR1 and CDR2: SGHDT and YYEEEE. This CDR3 reads CAGYRGLNTEAFF. The CDR3, as DNA: TGTGCCGGATACAGGGGCTTGAACACTGAAGCTTTCTTT.

The rearrangement uses TRBV7-2 and TRBJ1-2, with D maybe TRBD1 (5 bases). The CDR3 contains 16 residues. V shed 3 bases and J shed 7 bases, with 21 bases lying between them. The germline V gene encodes CDR1 SGHTA and CDR2 FQGNSA. CDR3 region: CASSFATRVRGGGYTF. The CDR3 DNA is TGTGCCAGCAGCTTCGCTACCCGGGTCCGGGGGGGTGGCTACACCTTC. Complete variable domain (other parts from reference TRBV7-2 and TRBJ1-2): GAGVSQSPSNKVTEKGKDVELRCDPISGHTALYWYRQSLGQGLEFLIYFQGNSAPDKSGLPSDRFSAERTGGSVSTLTIQRTQQEDSAVYLCASSFATRVRGGGYTFGSGTRLTVV.

V is TRBV15 and J is TRBJ1-5; maybe TRBD1 (5 bases). CDR1 is LNHNV, CDR2 YYDKDF, per germline (reference sequence). This CDR3 region has 14 residues. Deletions cut 0 bases from V and 4 bases from J, with 7 bases between. The CDR3 coding sequence is TGTGCCACCAGCAGAGATCGACAGAATCAGCCCCAGCATTTT. Protein sequence: CATSRDRQNQPQHF.

J is TRBJ2-1 and V is TRBV24-1, with TRBD2 matching 13 bases. Trimming removed 4 bases from V and 8 bases from J; junction bases left unmatched: 10. The CDR3 consists of 17 residues. Germline V gives CDR1 KGHDR, CDR2 SFDVKD. The CDR3 is CATSDPGLAGLKDEQFF. The DNA for the CDR3 is TGTGCCACCAGTGACCCGGGACTAGCGGGATTAAAGGATGAGCAGTTCTTC.

The chain has TRBV7-9 and TRBJ2-5, with D maybe TRBD2 (5 bases). The V end lost 4 bases, the J end lost 5 bases, and 11 bases lay between the germline ends. This CDR3 is 13 amino acids long. The V gene's germline CDR1 is SEHNR and CDR2 FQNEAQ (reference sequence). Written as DNA, the CDR3 is TGTGCCAGCAGCTCGAGAGGGCCGGAGACCCAGTACTTC. This sequence encodes CASSSRGPETQYF.

The chain combines TRBV7-8 with TRBJ2-1; perhaps TRBD1 as D (5 bases). V was cut by 0 bases and J by 10 bases, with 10 bases left in between. CDR3 length: 13 amino acids. Germline V gene data show CDR1 as SGHVS and CDR2 as FQNEAQ. This CDR3 reads CASSLARANEQFF. The CDR3 nucleotides read TGTGCCAGCAGCTTAGCCAGGGCGAACGAGCAGTTCTTC.

This clone was observed once. The rearrangement links TRBV4-1 to TRBJ2-3; 10 nucleotides agree with TRBD2. V was pared by 2 bases and J by 5 bases, with 7 bases of the junction left unmatched. Germline V CDR1 and CDR2: MGHRA, YSYEKL. CDR3 length: 16 amino acids. The CDR3 nucleotides read TGCGCCAGCAGCCAACCTCTAGCGGGAGTTGGAGATACGCAGTATTTT. This gives the protein CASSQPLAGVGDTQYF.

This clone was observed a handful of times. The junction and the germline gene differ at one end; a read error may be behind it. This chain joins TRBV27 and TRBJ1-3; 9 bases align to TRBD1. Germline assignment: CDR1 MNHEY and CDR2 SMNVEV (reference sequence). The CDR3 runs to 13 residues. CDR3 sequence (DNA): TGTGCCAGCAGTTTAACCGGACAGGGGAATTTGTCATTT. It translates to CASSLTGQGNLSF.

This clone was picked up a small number of times. The genes are TRBV7-2 and TRBJ2-2; D remains ambiguous. The length of the CDR3 is 14 residues. Germline V lookup: CDR1 SGHTA, CDR2 FQGNSA. V lost 5 bases, J lost 8 bases, and 15 bases lay in between. This CDR3 is CASSPNAMRGELFF. The CDR3 DNA follows: TGTGCCAGCAGCCCCAACGCGATGCGGGGGGAGCTGTTTTTT.

The chain recombines TRBV28 with TRBJ1-1, with D possibly TRBD1 on 5 matching bases. Germline V CDR1 and CDR2: MDHEN, SYDVKM. V was trimmed by 1 base and J by 0 bases, leaving 9 bases between them. The CDR3 sequence is 15 residues long. DNA for the CDR3: TGTGCCAGCAGTTTATACAGGAGATTGAACACTGAAGCTTTCTTT. This gives the protein CASSLYRRLNTEAFF.

The gene calls are TRBV28 and TRBJ2-7, with D perhaps matching TRBD2 (6 bases). CDR3 size: 17 residues. The ends were cut back, 2 bases at V and 2 bases at J, with 19 bases in the middle. CDR1 is MDHEN, CDR2 SYDVKM, per germline. CDR3 protein: CASSLPKGPGATYEQYF. The CDR3 DNA reads as TGTGCCAGCAGTTTACCGAAGGGTCCGGGAGCAACCTACGAGCAGTACTTC.

The chain is built from TRBV6-2 or TRBV6-3 and TRBJ1-5; D uncertain. The CDR3 loop spans 14 amino acids. V was cut by 4 bases and J by 4 bases, with 11 bases left in between. Germline V CDR1 and CDR2: MNHEY, SVGEGT. Here the CDR3 reads CASSSYSRNQPQHF. The CDR3 nucleotides are TGTGCCAGCAGTTCATACAGCAGGAATCAGCCCCAGCATTTT.

This clone was seen a single time. The chain carries TRBV4-3 and TRBJ2-3; 9 bases align to TRBD2. Per germline, CDR1 LGHNA and CDR2 YSLEER. This CDR3 is 16 amino acids long. V shed 4 bases, J shed 4 bases, and the junction held 9 bases outside the gene matches. The CDR3 here is CASSRLAGDGADTQYF. The CDR3 bases are TGCGCCAGCAGCCGATTAGCGGGAGATGGTGCAGATACGCAGTATTTT.

This chain connects TRBV14 to TRBJ2-4; TRBD1 matches at 7 bases. Germline V gives CDR1 SGHDN, CDR2 FVKESK. Trimming cost V 4 bases and J 6 bases; bases outside gene matches: 12. This CDR3 spans 16 amino acids. CDR3 residues: CASSPRTGVAGNIQYF. Written as DNA, the CDR3 is TGTGCCAGCAGCCCTCGTACAGGGGTTGCGGGAAACATTCAGTACTTC.

This chain links TRBV5-4 with TRBJ1-6, with a weak D call TRBD1 (5 bases). V was pared by 3 bases and J by 5 bases, with 12 bases between. From germline, CDR1 is SGHNT and CDR2 YYREEE (reference sequence). The CDR3 is 15 amino acids. CDR3 residues: CASSWRGLNNSPLHF. DNA for the CDR3: TGTGCCAGCAGCTGGAGGGGACTGAATAATTCACCCCTCCACTTT. The complete variable domain, with remaining parts taken from reference TRBV5-4 and TRBJ1-6, reads ETGVTQSPTHLIKTRGQQVTLRCSSQSGHNTVSWYQQALGQGPQFIFQYYREEENGRGNFPPRFSGLQFPNYSSELNVNALELDDSALYLCASSWRGLNNSPLHFGNGTRLTVT.

The chain combines TRBV4-2 with TRBJ2-1; 10 bases are shared with TRBD2. With 4 bases clipped from V and 1 base from J, the junction kept 4 bases outside the gene matches. The CDR3 is made up of 16 amino acids. Germline values: CDR1 LGHNA, CDR2 YNFKEQ. CDR3 amino acids: CASSPSGGASYNEQFF. Here the CDR3 DNA reads TGTGCCAGCAGCCCCAGCGGGGGGGCATCCTACAATGAGCAGTTCTTC.

This chain joins TRBV9 and TRBJ1-2, with 7 bases fitting TRBD1. With 4 bases clipped from V and 5 bases from J, the junction kept 8 bases outside the gene matches. The CDR3 covers 14 residues. CDR1 and CDR2 from the germline V gene are SGDLS and YYNGEE. The CDR3 protein is CASSPRGDSYGYTF. Written as DNA, the CDR3 is TGTGCCAGCAGCCCCCGAGGGGACAGTTATGGCTACACCTTC.